Sequencing of this T cell receptor (beta chain) was carried out in a study of post-analysis software for immune sequencing data. Study details: Courses of disease covered relapsing-remitting, secondary progressive and progressive-relapsing multiple sclerosis. Whole-study results and caveats: Patients with multiple sclerosis recorded significantly lower normalized Chao1 diversity than controls, the study found.

Points on this clonotype: Its target is not known.

Every TCR beta cDNA library bore unique molecular identifiers. A few hundred thousand cDNA molecules came from about 1 to 10 million T cells. TCRdb re-called the PCR reads with MiXCR, one entry per CDR3 protein. The sample lists a few hundred thousand distinct CDR3 sequences; about 38% were seen once. Sequencing was carried out using blood. This receptor was obtained from a girl aged 5-17 years with multiple sclerosis.

The CDR3 DNA sequence: TGCGCCAGCAGCCAAGAGAGCGGGACCACCTACGAGCAGTACTTC. Translating it yields CASSQESGTTYEQYF. The rearrangement links TRBV4-1 to TRBJ2-7; 7 bases map to TRBD2. V gave up 0 bases and J gave up 2 bases; unmatched junction bases: 4. This CDR3 region has 15 residues. The germline V gene has CDR1 MGHRA and CDR2 YSYEKL.